Described below is a single T cell receptor (beta chain) sequence and its context. The data are from a study of PD-L1 blockade in urothelial cancer. The table came from immunoSEQ multiplex PCR; TCRdb's copy has only in-frame clones and leaves some out. The repertoire holds about 48,000 clones, roughly 80% seen once, with about 10% in the top ten. Time point: peripheral blood 6 weeks after treatment start. Trimming at V came to 8 bases and at J to 5 bases, leaving 5 bases not matched to a gene. Per the germline V gene, CDR1 is MNHNS and CDR2 is SASEGT. CDR3 length: 13 residues. The rearrangement links TRBV6-1 to TRBJ2-5; 10 nucleotides line up with TRBD1. This clonotype was sampled from a man between 70 and 80 years old with urothelial cancer. This sample comprised PBMCs, obtained around atezolizumab (anti-PD-L1) treatment. CDR3 amino acids: CASDRGQQETQYF. The CDR3 DNA reads TGTGCCAGCGACAGGGGGCAGCAGGAGACCCAGTACTTC.